The 27 T cell receptor beta chains reported below all come from one sample, sequenced in a study of blood T cell repertoires in COVID-19. Profiling relied on immunoSEQ multiplex PCR, and the TCRdb table lists in-frame clones only, not all of them. The table has around 200,000 clones, about 83% seen once. Sample: peripheral blood. The receptors were gathered from a woman in her 30s with COVID-19, enrolled during active disease.

The V call is TRBV12-3 or TRBV12-4, the J call TRBJ2-5; 7 nucleotides line up with TRBD1. There are 13 residues in the CDR3. V lost 3 bases and J lost 5; bases outside the gene matches: 3. CDR3 region: CASSLSRGETQYF. Here the CDR3 DNA reads TGTGCCAGCAGTTTGTCCAGGGGGGAGACCCAGTACTTC.

This clone came up a few times. The chain uses TRBV2 and TRBJ2-7; 12 bases are a match to TRBD2. This CDR3 is built from 17 residues. From germline, CDR1 is SNHLY and CDR2 FYNNEI. With V trimmed by 7 bases and J by 3 bases, 13 bases remained unmatched. CDR3 sequence (DNA): TGTGCCAGCACCCTACTAGCGGGAGGTGCCGAAGGCTACGAGCAGTACTTC. This codes for CASTLLAGGAEGYEQYF.

CDR3 sequence: CASGRSGNTEAFF. In DNA form, the CDR3 reads TGTGCCAGCGGTCGGTCCGGGAACACTGAAGCTTTCTTT. The chain combines TRBV6-6 with TRBJ1-1; D remains unclear. Trimming took off 8 bases at V and 1 base at J, with 11 bases between the two ends. The CDR3 consists of 13 residues. In germline, CDR1 is MNHNY, CDR2 SVGAGI (reference sequence).

This clone was recorded a few times. The V and J genes are TRBV27 and TRBJ1-5; tentative D call: TRBD1 (6 bases). The CDR3 covers 14 residues. Trimming stripped 7 bases from V and 2 bases from J, with 12 bases between. CDR1 and CDR2 (germline): MNHEY, SMNVEV (reference sequence). CDR3 in DNA: TGTGCCAGCAAAGGGGGATACGGCAATCAGCCCCAGCATTTT. It codes for CASKGGYGNQPQHF.

The chain couples TRBV27 to TRBJ1-1; D is unresolved. V was clipped by 3 bases and J by 11 bases, with 10 bases between them. This CDR3 spans 11 amino acids. Germline V gene data show CDR1 as MNHEY and CDR2 as SMNVEV (reference sequence). CDR3 residues: CASSFGQRAFF. The CDR3 nucleotides read TGTGCCAGCAGTTTCGGGCAGCGGGCTTTCTTT.

The chain joins TRBV7-9 to TRBJ2-1; 7 bases are a match to TRBD1. This CDR3 has 16 amino acids. Trimming cost V 4 bases and J 10 bases; bases outside gene matches: 16. CDR1 is SEHNR, CDR2 FQNEAQ, per germline (reference sequence). The CDR3 spells CASSSSLRQGSLEQFF. The CDR3 DNA follows: TGTGCCAGCAGCTCCAGCCTGCGACAGGGTAGTTTGGAGCAGTTCTTC.

The rearrangement links TRBV7-2 to TRBJ2-1, with TRBD2 matching over 8 bases. With 0 bases clipped from V and 7 bases from J, the junction kept 5 bases outside the gene matches. Germline assignment: CDR1 SGHTA and CDR2 FQGNSA. This CDR3 is 15 amino acids long. This CDR3 reads CASSLAAGVENEQFF. The DNA for the CDR3 is TGTGCCAGCAGCTTAGCAGCGGGAGTTGAAAATGAGCAGTTCTTC.

This chain uses TRBV7-2 with TRBJ2-2; 9 bases line up with TRBD1. The germline V gene encodes CDR1 SGHTA and CDR2 FQGNSA. Losses at the gene ends were 4 bases for V and 6 bases for J; bases not matched to a gene: 6. The length of the CDR3 is 15 residues. CDR3 DNA: TGTGCCAGCAGCTCGGACAGGGGTCGCCCCGGGGAGCTGTTTTTT. Its translation: CASSSDRGRPGELFF.

As regards this clone: The sample holds other DNA sequences that translate to the same CDR3. The CDR3 is CASSPGQGGTDTQYF. Here the CDR3 DNA reads TGTGCCAGCAGTCCCGGACAGGGAGGCACAGATACGCAGTATTTT. This sequence joins TRBV6-4 and TRBJ2-3; TRBD1 aligns across 8 bases. This CDR3 spans 15 amino acids. CDR1 and CDR2 (germline): MRHNA, SNTAGT. The V gene end was trimmed by 5 bases and the J gene end by 1 base; junction bases not matched to a gene: 5.

The chain links TRBV12-3 or TRBV12-4 to TRBJ2-1; D perhaps matches TRBD2 (6 bases). This CDR3 is 12 amino acids long. Trimming took off 5 bases at V and 10 bases at J, with 12 bases between the two ends. CDR3 region: CASSQTSSEQFF. The CDR3 DNA follows: TGTGCCAGCAGTCAAACTAGCTCGGAGCAGTTCTTC.

The sample holds a few counts of this clone. The chain links TRBV5-1 to TRBJ2-7; 7 positions agree with TRBD2. There are 14 residues in the CDR3. Germline V gene lookup returns CDR1 SGHRS and CDR2 YFSETQ. V was pared by 3 bases and J by 2 bases, with 5 bases of the junction left unmatched. The CDR3 sequence is CASSWEGSPYEQYF. For the CDR3, the DNA is TGCGCCAGCAGCTGGGAGGGTTCCCCCTACGAGCAGTACTTC.

The chain recombines TRBV28 with TRBJ1-1; D may be TRBD1 (6 bases). The CDR3 covers 12 residues. Trimming took 6 bases from V and 8 from J, leaving 13 bases between them. Germline assignment: CDR1 MDHEN and CDR2 SYDVKM. The CDR3 nucleotides are TGTGCCAGCAGCTTACTTCAGGGGGAAGCTTTCTTT. Its translation: CASSLLQGEAFF.

The rearrangement links TRBV11-2 to TRBJ2-7; 15 bases are shared with TRBD2. V shed 5 bases and J 0 bases; nucleotides not matched to a gene: 8. This CDR3 is built from 18 residues. The germline gives CDR1 SGHAT, CDR2 FQNNGV. The CDR3, as DNA: TGTGCCAGCAGCCCGCGGGGACTAGCGGGGGGCCGCTCCTACGAGCAGTACTTC. This sequence encodes CASSPRGLAGGRSYEQYF.

This clone was counted only a few times. The rearrangement uses TRBV7-9 and TRBJ1-5; 7 bases are a match to TRBD1. With V trimmed by 3 bases and J by 3 bases, 2 bases remained unmatched. CDR1 and CDR2 from the germline V gene are SEHNR and FQNEAQ (reference sequence). CDR3 length: 14 residues. CDR3 region: CASSLGTDNQPQHF. Here the CDR3 DNA reads TGTGCCAGCAGCTTGGGGACAGACAATCAGCCCCAGCATTTT. Filled out from reference TRBV7-9 and TRBJ1-5, the complete variable domain reads DTGVSQNPRHKITKRGQNVTFRCDPISEHNRLYWYRQTLGQGPEFLTYFQNEAQLEKSRLLSDRFSAERPKGSFSTLEIQRTEQGDSAMYLCASSLGTDNQPQHFGDGTRLSIL.

This clone was detected once. The genes are TRBV5-4 and TRBJ1-6, with 7 bases identical to TRBD1. Germline CDR1 and CDR2: SGHNT and YYREEE (reference sequence). V lost 3 bases and J lost 6; bases outside the gene matches: 9. CDR3 size: 16 residues. The CDR3 region has the DNA TGTGCCAGCAGCTCGAAACAGGGGATTGGTAATTCACCCCTCCACTTT. It yields the protein CASSSKQGIGNSPLHF.

This clone came up once. The chain links TRBV5-1 to TRBJ2-1; the D is unclear. The V gene lost 4 bases and the J gene lost 13 bases, with 12 bases spanning the gap. Per germline, CDR1 SGHRS and CDR2 YFSETQ. CDR3 length equals 11 residues. This CDR3 is CASSEAAGQFF. The CDR3 DNA sequence: TGCGCCAGCAGCGAGGCAGCCGGCCAGTTCTTC.

This clone was counted a single time. The chain has TRBV11-3 and TRBJ2-6; TRBD1 agrees at 7 bases. The CDR3 covers 18 residues. V gave up 6 bases and J gave up 1 base; unmatched junction bases: 12. Germline V gene lookup returns CDR1 SGHNT and CDR2 YENEEA. DNA of the CDR3: TGTGCCAGCAGACAGATTTCGACCAGGGGGTCTGGGGCCAACGTCCTGACTTTC. Translating it yields CASRQISTRGSGANVLTF. Looking up the rest from reference TRBV11-3 and TRBJ2-6 gives the full variable domain: EAGVVQSPRYKIIEKKQPVAFWCNPISGHNTLYWYLQNLGQGPELLIRYENEEAVDDSQLPKDRFSAERLKGVDSTLKIQPAELGDSAVYLCASRQISTRGSGANVLTFGAGSRLTVL.

V usage is TRBV6-2 or TRBV6-3 and J usage is TRBJ1-4; the D gene is possibly TRBD1 (5 bases). This CDR3 contains 16 residues. V lost 5 bases to trimming and J lost 3 bases, with 16 bases between them. Germline V gene sequence: CDR1 MNHEY, CDR2 SVGEGT. The CDR3 sequence is CASSRGPGQANEKLFF. The CDR3 DNA reads as TGTGCCAGCAGTCGAGGACCAGGGCAGGCTAATGAAAAACTGTTTTTT.

V usage is TRBV28 and J usage is TRBJ1-2; D gene ambiguous. There are 11 residues in the CDR3. The germline CDR1 and CDR2 sequences are MDHEN and SYDVKM. V lost 3 bases and J 6 bases, leaving 5 bases between the germline ends. CDR3 sequence reads: CASSFIHGYTF. CDR3 nucleotides: TGTGCCAGCAGTTTTATCCATGGCTACACCTTC.

The chain uses TRBV27 and TRBJ1-4; D is possibly TRBD1 (6 bases). The V and J ends lost 4 bases and 8 bases respectively, with 14 bases between them. CDR3 length: 14 amino acids. Germline V CDR1 and CDR2: MNHEY, SMNVEV (reference sequence). The CDR3 DNA follows: TGTGCCAGCAGTTGGAACGGGGGGCGCGAAAAACTGTTTTTT. As protein: CASSWNGGREKLFF.

On this clone: The same CDR3 can be traced to other DNA sequences in this sample. The chain uses TRBV19 and TRBJ2-2; 8 bases align to TRBD2. Germline trimming cut 3 bases from V and 1 base from J; bases unmatched to any gene: 1. The CDR3 loop spans 15 amino acids. CDR1 is LNHDA and CDR2 is SQIVND in the germline V gene (reference sequence). Here the CDR3 reads CASSILAGNTGELFF. The CDR3 DNA reads TGTGCCAGTAGTATTCTAGCGGGGAACACCGGGGAGCTGTTTTTT.

In regard to this clone: One end of the junction does not line up with germline, which may come from a read error. The rearrangement links TRBV3-1 (or the pseudogene TRBV3-2) to TRBJ2-1; the match to TRBD2 covers 9 bases. The germline V gene encodes CDR1 LGHDT and CDR2 YNNKEL (reference sequence). This CDR3 comprises 14 residues. For the CDR3, the DNA is TGTGCCAGCAGCCACACTAGCGGGTACAGTGAGCAGTTCTTC. Protein sequence: CASSHTSGYSEQFF.

This clone was detected once. CDR3 protein: CASSQRQGRLSSPLHF. In DNA, the CDR3 is TGTGCCAGCAGCCAGAGACAGGGACGGCTTAGTTCACCCCTCCACTTT. V gene TRBV14 combines with J gene TRBJ1-6; 7 bases map to TRBD1. With V trimmed by 3 bases and J by 9 bases, 11 bases remained unmatched. This CDR3 has 16 amino acids. Germline V gene sequence: CDR1 SGHDN, CDR2 FVKESK. Looking up the rest from reference TRBV14 and TRBJ1-6 gives the full variable domain: EAGVTQFPSHSVIEKGQTVTLRCDPISGHDNLYWYRRVMGKEIKFLLHFVKESKQDESGMPNNRFLAERTGGTYSTLKVQPAELEDSGVYFCASSQRQGRLSSPLHFGNGTRLTVT.

The genes are TRBV19 and TRBJ2-4; 13 nucleotides align to TRBD2. V dropped 3 bases and J dropped 5; count of bases not matched to a gene: 4. Germline CDR1 is LNHDA and CDR2 is SQIVND (reference sequence). This CDR3 spans 16 amino acids. The chain's CDR3 is CASSIGLAGVENIQYF. CDR3 coding DNA: TGTGCCAGTAGTATCGGACTAGCGGGGGTGGAAAACATTCAGTACTTC.

This chain joins TRBV18 and TRBJ2-5; 7 nucleotides agree with TRBD2. The V gene end was trimmed by 0 bases and the J gene end by 4 bases; junction bases not matched to a gene: 8. The CDR3 has 16 residues. Germline-derived CDR1 and CDR2 are KGHSH and LQKENI. The CDR3 region is CASSPPGGGGSETQYF. CDR3 in DNA: TGTGCCAGCTCACCACCCGGTGGCGGGGGATCAGAGACCCAGTACTTC.

The V and J genes are TRBV18 and TRBJ2-3; D unclear. The V gene's germline CDR1 is KGHSH and CDR2 LQKENI. Trimming took 2 bases from V and 2 from J, leaving 5 bases between them. The CDR3 is 13 amino acids. In DNA form, the CDR3 reads TGTGCCAGCTCACCAGTAAACACAGATACGCAGTATTTT. The encoded protein is CASSPVNTDTQYF.

Comment on this clone: Compared with germline, one end of the junction differs, possibly owing to a read error. V is TRBV28 and J is TRBJ2-7, with a weak D call TRBD1 (6 bases). CDR1 is MDHEN, CDR2 SYDVKM, per germline. The length of the CDR3 is 17 residues. The CDR3 coding sequence is TGTGCCAGCAGTTATTGGCCATCTTCCTCTCGGGACACTTTAAGTAGCTTC. Amino acid sequence: CASSYWPSSSRDTLSSF. Using reference TRBV28 and TRBJ2-7 for the parts outside the CDR3, the full variable domain is DVKVTQSSRYLVKRTGEKVFLECVQDMDHENMFWYRQDPGLGLRLIYFSYDVKMKEKGDIPEGYSVSREKKERFSLILESASTNQTSMYLCASSYWPSSSRDTLSSFGPGTRLTVT.